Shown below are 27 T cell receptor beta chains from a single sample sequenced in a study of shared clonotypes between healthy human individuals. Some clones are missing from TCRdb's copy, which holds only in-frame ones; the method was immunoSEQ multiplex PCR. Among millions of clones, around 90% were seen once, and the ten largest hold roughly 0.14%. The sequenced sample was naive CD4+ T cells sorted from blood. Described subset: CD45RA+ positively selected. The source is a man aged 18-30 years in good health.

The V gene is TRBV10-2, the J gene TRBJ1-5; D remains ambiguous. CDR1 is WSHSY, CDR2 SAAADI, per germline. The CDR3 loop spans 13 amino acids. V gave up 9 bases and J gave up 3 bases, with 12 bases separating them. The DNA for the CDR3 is TGCGCCAGATCCGACGGCTACAATCAGCCCCAGCATTTT. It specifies CARSDGYNQPQHF.

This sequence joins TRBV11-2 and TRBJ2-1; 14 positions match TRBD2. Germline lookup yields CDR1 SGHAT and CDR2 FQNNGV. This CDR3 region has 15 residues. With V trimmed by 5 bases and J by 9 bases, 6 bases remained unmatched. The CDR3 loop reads CASSLGLAGGAEQFF. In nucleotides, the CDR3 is TGTGCCAGCAGCCTCGGACTAGCGGGGGGCGCTGAGCAGTTCTTC. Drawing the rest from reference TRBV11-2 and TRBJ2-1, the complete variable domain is EAGVAQSPRYKIIEKRQSVAFWCNPISGHATLYWYQQILGQGPKLLIQFQNNGVVDDSQLPKDRFSAERLKGVDSTLKIQPAKLEDSAVYLCASSLGLAGGAEQFFGPGTRLTVL.

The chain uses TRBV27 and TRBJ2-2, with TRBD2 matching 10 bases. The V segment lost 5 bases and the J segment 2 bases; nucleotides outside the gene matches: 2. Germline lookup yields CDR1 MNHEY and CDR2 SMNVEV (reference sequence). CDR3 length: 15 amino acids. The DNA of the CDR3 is TGTGCCAGCAGTGGACTAGCGGCCAACACCGGGGAGCTGTTTTTT. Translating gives CASSGLAANTGELFF.

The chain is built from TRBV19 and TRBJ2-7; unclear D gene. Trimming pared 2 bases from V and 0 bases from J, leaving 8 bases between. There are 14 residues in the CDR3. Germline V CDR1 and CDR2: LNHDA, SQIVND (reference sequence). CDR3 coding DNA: TGTGCCAGTAGTATAAAGTTAGACTCCTACGAGCAGTACTTC. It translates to CASSIKLDSYEQYF.

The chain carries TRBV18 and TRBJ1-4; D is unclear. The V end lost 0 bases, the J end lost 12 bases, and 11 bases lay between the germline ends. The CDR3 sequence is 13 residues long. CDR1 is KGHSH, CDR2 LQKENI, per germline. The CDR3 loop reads CASSPPGYGELFF. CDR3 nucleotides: TGTGCCAGCTCACCACCGGGTTATGGGGAACTGTTTTTT.

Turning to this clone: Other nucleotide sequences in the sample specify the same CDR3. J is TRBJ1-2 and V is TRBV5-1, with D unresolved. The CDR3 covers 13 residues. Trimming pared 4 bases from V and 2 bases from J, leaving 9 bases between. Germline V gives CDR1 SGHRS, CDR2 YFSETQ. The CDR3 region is CASSVDGNYGYTF. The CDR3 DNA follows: TGCGCCAGCAGCGTGGACGGAAACTATGGCTACACCTTC. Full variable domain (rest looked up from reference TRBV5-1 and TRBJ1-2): KAGVTQTPRYLIKTRGQQVTLSCSPISGHRSVSWYQQTPGQGLQFLFEYFSETQRNKGNFPGRFSGRQFSNSRSEMNVSTLELGDSALYLCASSVDGNYGYTFGSGTRLTVV.

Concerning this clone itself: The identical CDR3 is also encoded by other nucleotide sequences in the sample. CDR3: CAWSGGKNTEAFF. The CDR3 DNA reads TGTGCCTGGAGTGGAGGCAAGAACACTGAAGCTTTCTTT. J is TRBJ1-1 and V is TRBV30; D uncertain. The CDR3 covers 13 residues. Per germline, CDR1 GTSNPN and CDR2 SVGIG (reference sequence). V lost 1 base and J 1 base, leaving 7 bases between the germline ends.

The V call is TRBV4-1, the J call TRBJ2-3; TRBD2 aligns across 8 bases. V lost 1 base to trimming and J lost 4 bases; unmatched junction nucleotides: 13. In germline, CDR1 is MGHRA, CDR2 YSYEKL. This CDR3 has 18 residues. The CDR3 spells CASSQGGARAGVPDTQYF. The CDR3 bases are TGCGCCAGCAGCCAAGGCGGAGCAAGAGCGGGGGTTCCAGATACGCAGTATTTT.

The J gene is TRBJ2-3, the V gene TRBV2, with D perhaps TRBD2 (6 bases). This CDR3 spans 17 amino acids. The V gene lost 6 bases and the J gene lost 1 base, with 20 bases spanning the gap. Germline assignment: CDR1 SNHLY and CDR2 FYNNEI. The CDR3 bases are TGTGCCAGCAGGGCCGGGACTCCCTTATGGGGCACAGATACGCAGTATTTT. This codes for CASRAGTPLWGTDTQYF.

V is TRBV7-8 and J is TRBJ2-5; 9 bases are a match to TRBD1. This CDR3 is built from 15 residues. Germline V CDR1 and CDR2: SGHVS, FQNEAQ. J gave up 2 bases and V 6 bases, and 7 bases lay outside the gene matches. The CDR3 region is CASSQPDRGQETQYF. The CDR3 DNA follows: TGTGCCAGCAGTCAACCCGACAGGGGGCAAGAGACCCAGTACTTC.

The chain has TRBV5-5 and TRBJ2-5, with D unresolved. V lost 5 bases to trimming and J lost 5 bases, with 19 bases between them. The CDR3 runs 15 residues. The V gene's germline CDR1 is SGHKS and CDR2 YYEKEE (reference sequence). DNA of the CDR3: TGTGCCAGCAGTATGGGGATAACGTCCGGGGAGACCCAGTACTTC. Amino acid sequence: CASSMGITSGETQYF.

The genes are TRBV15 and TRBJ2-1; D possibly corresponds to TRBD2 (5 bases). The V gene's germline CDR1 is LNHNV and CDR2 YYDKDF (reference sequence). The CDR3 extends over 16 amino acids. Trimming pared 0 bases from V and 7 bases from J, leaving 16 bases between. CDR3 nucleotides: TGTGCCACCAGCAGAGAAGAGGGCGGAGTACTTAATGAGCAGTTCTTC. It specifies CATSREEGGVLNEQFF.

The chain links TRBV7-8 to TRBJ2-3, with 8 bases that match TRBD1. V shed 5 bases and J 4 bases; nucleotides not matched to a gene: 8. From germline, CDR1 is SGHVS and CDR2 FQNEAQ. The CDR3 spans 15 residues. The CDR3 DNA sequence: TGTGCCAGCAGCCGACAGGGGTTTTTTTCAGATACGCAGTATTTT. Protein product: CASSRQGFFSDTQYF.

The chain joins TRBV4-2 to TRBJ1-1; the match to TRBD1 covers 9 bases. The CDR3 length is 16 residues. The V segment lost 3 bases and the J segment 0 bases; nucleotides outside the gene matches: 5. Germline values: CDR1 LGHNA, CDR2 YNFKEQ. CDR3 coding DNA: TGTGCCAGCAGCCACGGGGACAGGGTTATGAACACTGAAGCTTTCTTT. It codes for CASSHGDRVMNTEAFF.

CDR3 protein: CASRTRQDGYTF. CDR3 DNA: TGTGCCAGCCGTACTAGACAGGATGGCTACACCTTC. The chain recombines TRBV2 with TRBJ1-2, with D possibly TRBD1 on 6 matching bases. Per germline, CDR1 SNHLY and CDR2 FYNNEI. V was trimmed by 8 bases and J by 6 bases, leaving 13 bases between them. This CDR3 spans 12 amino acids.

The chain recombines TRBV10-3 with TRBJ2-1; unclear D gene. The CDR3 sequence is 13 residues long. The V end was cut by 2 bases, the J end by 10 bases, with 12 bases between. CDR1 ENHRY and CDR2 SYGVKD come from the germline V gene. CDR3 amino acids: CAISERYGREQFF. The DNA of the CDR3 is TGTGCCATCAGTGAGAGGTACGGTCGAGAGCAGTTCTTC.

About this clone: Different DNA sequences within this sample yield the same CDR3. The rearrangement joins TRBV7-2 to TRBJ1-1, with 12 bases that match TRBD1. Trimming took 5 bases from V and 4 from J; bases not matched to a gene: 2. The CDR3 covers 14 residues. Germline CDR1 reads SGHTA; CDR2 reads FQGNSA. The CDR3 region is CASSPGQGATEAFF. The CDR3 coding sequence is TGTGCCAGCAGCCCGGGACAGGGGGCCACTGAAGCTTTCTTT.

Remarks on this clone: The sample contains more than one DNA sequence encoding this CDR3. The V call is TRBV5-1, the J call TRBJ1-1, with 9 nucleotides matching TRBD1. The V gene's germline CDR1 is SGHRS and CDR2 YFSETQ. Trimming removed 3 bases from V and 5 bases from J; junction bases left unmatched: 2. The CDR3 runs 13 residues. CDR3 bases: TGCGCCAGCAGCTGGGACAGGGCGACTGAAGCTTTCTTT. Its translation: CASSWDRATEAFF.

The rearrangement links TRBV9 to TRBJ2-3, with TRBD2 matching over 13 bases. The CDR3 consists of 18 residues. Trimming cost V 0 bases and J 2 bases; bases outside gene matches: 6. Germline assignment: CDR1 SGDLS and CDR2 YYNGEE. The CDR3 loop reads CASSVGLAGGQITDTQYF. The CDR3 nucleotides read TGTGCCAGCAGCGTAGGACTAGCGGGGGGCCAGATCACAGATACGCAGTATTTT.

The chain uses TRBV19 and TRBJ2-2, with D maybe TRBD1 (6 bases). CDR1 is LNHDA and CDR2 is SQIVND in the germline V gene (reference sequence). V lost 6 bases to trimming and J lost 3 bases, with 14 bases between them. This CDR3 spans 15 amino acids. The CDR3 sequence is CASRTRGVDTGELFF. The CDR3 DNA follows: TGTGCCAGTAGGACCAGGGGAGTAGACACCGGGGAGCTGTTTTTT.

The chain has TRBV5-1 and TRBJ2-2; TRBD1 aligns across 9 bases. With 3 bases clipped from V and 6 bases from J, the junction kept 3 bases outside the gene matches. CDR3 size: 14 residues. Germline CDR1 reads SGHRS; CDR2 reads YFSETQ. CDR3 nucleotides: TGCGCCAGCAGCTCACAGGGGGCGGCCGGGGAGCTGTTTTTT. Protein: CASSSQGAAGELFF.

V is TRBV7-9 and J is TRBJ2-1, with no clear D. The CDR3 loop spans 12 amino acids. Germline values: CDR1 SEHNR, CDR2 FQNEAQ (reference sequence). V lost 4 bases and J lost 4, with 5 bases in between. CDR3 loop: CASSSEYNEQFF. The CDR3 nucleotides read TGTGCCAGCAGCTCTGAGTACAATGAGCAGTTCTTC. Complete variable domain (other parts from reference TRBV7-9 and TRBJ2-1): DTGVSQNPRHKITKRGQNVTFRCDPISEHNRLYWYRQTLGQGPEFLTYFQNEAQLEKSRLLSDRFSAERPKGSFSTLEIQRTEQGDSAMYLCASSSEYNEQFFGPGTRLTVL.

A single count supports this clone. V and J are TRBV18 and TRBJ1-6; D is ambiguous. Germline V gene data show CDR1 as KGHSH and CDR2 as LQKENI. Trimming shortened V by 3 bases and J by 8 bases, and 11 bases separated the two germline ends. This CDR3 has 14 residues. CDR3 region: CASSPSDSYSPLHF. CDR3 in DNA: TGTGCCAGCTCACCTTCCGACTCGTATTCACCCCTCCACTTT.

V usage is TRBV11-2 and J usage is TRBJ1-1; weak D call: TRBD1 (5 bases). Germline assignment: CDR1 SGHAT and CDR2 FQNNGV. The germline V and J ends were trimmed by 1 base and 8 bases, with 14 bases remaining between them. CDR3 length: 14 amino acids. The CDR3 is CASSLAGAGLEAFF. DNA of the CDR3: TGTGCCAGCAGCTTAGCCGGGGCAGGGCTCGAAGCTTTCTTT.

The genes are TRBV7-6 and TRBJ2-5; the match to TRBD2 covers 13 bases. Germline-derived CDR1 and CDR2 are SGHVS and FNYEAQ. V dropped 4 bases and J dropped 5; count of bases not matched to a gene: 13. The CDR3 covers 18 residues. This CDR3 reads CASSSGLAGIEMMETQYF. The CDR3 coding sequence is TGTGCCAGCAGCTCGGGACTAGCGGGAATAGAGATGATGGAGACCCAGTACTTC. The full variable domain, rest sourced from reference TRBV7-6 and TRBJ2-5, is GAGVSQSPRYKVTKRGQDVALRCDPISGHVSLYWYRQALGQGPEFLTYFNYEAQQDKSGLPNDRFSAERPEGSISTLTIQRTEQRDSAMYRCASSSGLAGIEMMETQYFGPGTRLLVL.

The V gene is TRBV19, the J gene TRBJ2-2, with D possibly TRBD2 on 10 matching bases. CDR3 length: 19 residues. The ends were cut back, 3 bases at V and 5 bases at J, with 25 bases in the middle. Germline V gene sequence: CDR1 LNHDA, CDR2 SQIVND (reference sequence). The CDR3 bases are TGTGCCAGTAGTATGGTACAGGGGGCTAGCGGGAGAGGAACCGGGGAGCTGTTTTTT. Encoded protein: CASSMVQGASGRGTGELFF.

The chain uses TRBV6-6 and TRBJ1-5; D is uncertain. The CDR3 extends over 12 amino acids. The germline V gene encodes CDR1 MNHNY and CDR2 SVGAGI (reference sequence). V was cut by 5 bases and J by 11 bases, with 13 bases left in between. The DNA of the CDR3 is TGTGCCAGCAGTCCTTTCGTGGGTTCCCAGCATTTT. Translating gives CASSPFVGSQHF.